This TCR beta chain comes out of a study of T cell responses to AZD1222 COVID-19 vaccine. The CDR3 is 14 residues long. Germline V gives CDR1 SGHAT, CDR2 FQNNGV. With 2 bases removed from V and 1 base from J, the gap between germline ends came to 8 bases. Clones were sequenced by immunoSEQ multiplex PCR, and TCRdb holds only the in-frame ones, with some missing. The repertoire holds 150,000 to 180,000 clones, with roughly nine tenths as singletons. The genes are TRBV11-2 and TRBJ1-1; no definite D call. Sequenced here: peripheral blood, sampled 28 days after the second AZD1222 dose. This TCR was sampled from an adult who received the AZD1222 COVID-19 vaccine. In nucleotides, the CDR3 is TGTGCCAGCAGCTTACAGCTTCCGAACACTGAAGCTTTCTTT. It is translated as CASSLQLPNTEAFF.